One sample yielded the 5 T cell receptor beta chains listed below, sequenced in a study of blood T cell repertoires in COVID-19. Data came from immunoSEQ multiplex PCR; TCRdb stores just in-frame clones and leaves some out. The data hold some 670,000 clones, with 85% to 90% observed a single time. The source material was peripheral blood. The receptors shown here come from a young woman with acute or convalescent COVID-19.

This clone came up once. The V and J genes are TRBV19 and TRBJ1-1, with D possibly TRBD1 on 5 matching bases. The germline V gene has CDR1 LNHDA and CDR2 SQIVND (reference sequence). The V gene lost 3 bases and the J gene lost 4 bases, with 18 bases spanning the gap. This CDR3 contains 16 residues. The CDR3 nucleotides are TGTGCCAGTAGTATGTTAGAACAGTTCGGGGGCACTGAAGCTTTCTTT. This encodes CASSMLEQFGGTEAFF.

The chain uses TRBV7-3 and TRBJ1-1; D not certain. This CDR3 contains 15 residues. V was shortened by 5 bases and J by 1 base, with 14 bases between the two germline ends. Per germline, CDR1 SGHTA and CDR2 FQGTGA. The CDR3 coding sequence is TGTGCCAGCAGCCCGCGTTCCGGAGCGAACACTGAAGCTTTCTTT. This encodes CASSPRSGANTEAFF.

This rearrangement joins TRBV7-2 to TRBJ2-5, with 7 bases fitting TRBD1. J gave up 3 bases and V 5 bases, and 15 bases lay outside the gene matches. The germline V gene has CDR1 SGHTA and CDR2 FQGNSA. The CDR3 totals 17 residues. CDR3 loop: CASSPFPGTVFEETQYF. In nucleotides, the CDR3 is TGTGCCAGCAGCCCATTCCCCGGGACAGTATTCGAAGAGACCCAGTACTTC.

The rearrangement links TRBV29-1 to TRBJ2-2; D unclear. Trimming pared 3 bases from V and 3 bases from J, leaving 2 bases between. The CDR3 extends over 11 amino acids. Germline CDR1 reads SQVTM; CDR2 reads ANQGSEA. This CDR3 is CSVDDTGELFF. For the CDR3, the DNA is TGCAGCGTTGACGACACCGGGGAGCTGTTTTTT.

The CDR3 coding sequence is TGTGCCAGCAGTCAGGCGGGGGATACGCAGTATTTT. Amino acid sequence: CASSQAGDTQYF. The J gene is TRBJ2-3, the V gene TRBV12-3 or TRBV12-4, with a possible D match to TRBD2 (6 bases). V lost 5 bases, J lost 6 bases, and 9 bases lay in between. The CDR3 runs 12 residues.